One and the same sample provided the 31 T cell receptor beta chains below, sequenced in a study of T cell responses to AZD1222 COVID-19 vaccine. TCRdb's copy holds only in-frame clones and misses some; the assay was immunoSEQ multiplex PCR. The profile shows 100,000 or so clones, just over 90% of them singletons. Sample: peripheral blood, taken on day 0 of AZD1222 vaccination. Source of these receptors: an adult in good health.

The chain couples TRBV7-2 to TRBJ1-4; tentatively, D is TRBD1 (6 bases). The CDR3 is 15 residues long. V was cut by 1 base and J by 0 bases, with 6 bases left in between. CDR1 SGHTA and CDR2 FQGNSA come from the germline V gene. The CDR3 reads CASSLEGATNEKLFF. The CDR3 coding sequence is TGTGCCAGCAGCTTAGAGGGGGCAACTAATGAAAAACTGTTTTTT.

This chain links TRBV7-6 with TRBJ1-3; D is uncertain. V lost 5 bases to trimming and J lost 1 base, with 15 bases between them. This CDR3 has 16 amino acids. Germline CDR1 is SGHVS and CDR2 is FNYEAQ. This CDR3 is CASSTGPGSSGNTIYF. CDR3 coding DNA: TGTGCCAGCAGCACTGGCCCAGGTAGTTCTGGAAACACCATATATTTT.

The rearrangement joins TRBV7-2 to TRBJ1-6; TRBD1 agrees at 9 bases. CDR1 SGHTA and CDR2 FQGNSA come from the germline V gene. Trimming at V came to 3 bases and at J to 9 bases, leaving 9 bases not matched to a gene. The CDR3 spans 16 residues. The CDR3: CASSFPTGTGLSPLHF. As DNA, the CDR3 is TGTGCCAGCAGCTTCCCCACCGGGACAGGGCTTTCACCCCTCCACTTT.

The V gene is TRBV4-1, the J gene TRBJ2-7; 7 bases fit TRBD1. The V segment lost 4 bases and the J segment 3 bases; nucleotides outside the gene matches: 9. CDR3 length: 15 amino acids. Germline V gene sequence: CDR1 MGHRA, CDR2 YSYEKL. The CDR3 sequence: CASSPYPGQSYEQYF. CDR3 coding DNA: TGCGCCAGCAGCCCCTACCCGGGACAGAGCTACGAGCAGTACTTC.

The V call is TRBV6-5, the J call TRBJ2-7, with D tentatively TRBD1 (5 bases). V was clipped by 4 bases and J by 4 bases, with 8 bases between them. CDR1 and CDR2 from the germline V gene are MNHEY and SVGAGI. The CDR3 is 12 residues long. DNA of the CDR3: TGTGCCAGCAGTTCGGACATATACGAGCAGTACTTC. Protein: CASSSDIYEQYF.

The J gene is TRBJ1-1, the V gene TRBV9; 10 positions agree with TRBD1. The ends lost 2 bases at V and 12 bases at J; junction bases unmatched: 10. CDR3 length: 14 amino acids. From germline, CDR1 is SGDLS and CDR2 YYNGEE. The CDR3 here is CASSVLIRDRGTFF. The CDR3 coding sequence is TGTGCCAGCAGCGTCCTTATCCGGGACAGGGGTACTTTCTTT.

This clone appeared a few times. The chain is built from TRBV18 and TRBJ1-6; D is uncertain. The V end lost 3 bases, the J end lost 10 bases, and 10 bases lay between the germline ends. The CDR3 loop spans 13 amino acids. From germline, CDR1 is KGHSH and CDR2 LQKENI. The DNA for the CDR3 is TGTGCCAGCTCACCCAGTCGGAGATCACCCCTCCACTTT. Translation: CASSPSRRSPLHF.

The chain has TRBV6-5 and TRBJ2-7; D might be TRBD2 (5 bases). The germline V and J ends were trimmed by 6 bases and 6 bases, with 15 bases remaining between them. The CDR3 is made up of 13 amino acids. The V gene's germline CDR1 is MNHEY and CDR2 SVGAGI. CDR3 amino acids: CASRRANNGEQYF. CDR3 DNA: TGTGCCAGCAGGCGGGCGAACAACGGCGAGCAGTACTTC.

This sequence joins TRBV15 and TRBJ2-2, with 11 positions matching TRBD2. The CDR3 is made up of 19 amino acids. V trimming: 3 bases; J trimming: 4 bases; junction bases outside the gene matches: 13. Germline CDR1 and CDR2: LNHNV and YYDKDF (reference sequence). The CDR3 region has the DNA TGTGCCACCAGCAGGGGGTGGGCTAGCGGGGGGTTGGCCACCGGGGAGCTGTTTTTT. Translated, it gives CATSRGWASGGLATGELFF. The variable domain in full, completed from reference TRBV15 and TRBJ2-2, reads DAMVIQNPRYQVTQFGKPVTLSCSQTLNHNVMYWYQQKSSQAPKLLFHYYDKDFNNEADTPDNFQSRRPNTSFCFLDIRSPGLGDTAMYLCATSRGWASGGLATGELFFGEGSRLTVL.

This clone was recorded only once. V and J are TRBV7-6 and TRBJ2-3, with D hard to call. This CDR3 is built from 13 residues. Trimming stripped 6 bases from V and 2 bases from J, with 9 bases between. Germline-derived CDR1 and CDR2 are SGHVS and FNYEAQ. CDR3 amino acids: CASRLRTTDTQYF. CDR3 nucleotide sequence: TGTGCCAGCAGGTTAAGGACCACAGATACGCAGTATTTT.

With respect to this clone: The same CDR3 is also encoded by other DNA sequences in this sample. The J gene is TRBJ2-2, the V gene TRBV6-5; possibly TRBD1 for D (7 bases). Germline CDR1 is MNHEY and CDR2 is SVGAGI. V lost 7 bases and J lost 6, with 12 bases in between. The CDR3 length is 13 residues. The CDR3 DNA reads TGTGCCAGCAAGGAGGGGGCAGCCGGGGAGCTGTTTTTT. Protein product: CASKEGAAGELFF.

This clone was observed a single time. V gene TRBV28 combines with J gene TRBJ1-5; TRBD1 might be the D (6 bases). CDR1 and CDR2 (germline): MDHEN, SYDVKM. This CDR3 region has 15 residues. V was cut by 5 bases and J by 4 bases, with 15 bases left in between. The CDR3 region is CASSMRGAGNQPQHF. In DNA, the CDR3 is TGTGCCAGCAGTATGCGGGGGGCTGGAAATCAGCCCCAGCATTTT.

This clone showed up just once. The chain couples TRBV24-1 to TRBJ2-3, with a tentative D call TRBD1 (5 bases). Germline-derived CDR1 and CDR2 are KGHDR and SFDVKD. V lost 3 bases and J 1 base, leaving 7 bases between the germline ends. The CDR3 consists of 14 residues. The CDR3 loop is CATSDARGTDTQYF. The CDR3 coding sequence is TGTGCCACCAGTGATGCCAGGGGCACAGATACGCAGTATTTT.

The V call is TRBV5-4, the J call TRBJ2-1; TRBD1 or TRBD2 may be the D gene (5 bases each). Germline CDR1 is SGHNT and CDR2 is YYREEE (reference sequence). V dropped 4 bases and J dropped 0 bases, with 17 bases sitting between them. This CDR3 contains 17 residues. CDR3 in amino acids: CASSGWGMRSSYNEQFF. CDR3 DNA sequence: TGTGCCAGCAGCGGATGGGGGATGAGAAGCTCCTACAATGAGCAGTTCTTC.

For the CDR3, the DNA is TGTGCCAGCAGTTCACCGGGACTAGCGGGGGAGCAGTACTTC. It codes for CASSSPGLAGEQYF. V is TRBV28 and J is TRBJ2-7; 13 nucleotides line up with TRBD2. The ends lost 4 bases at V and 7 bases at J; junction bases unmatched: 4. CDR3 length: 14 residues. Germline CDR1 reads MDHEN; CDR2 reads SYDVKM.

CDR3 amino acids: CAISQGFSTEAFF. CDR3 sequence (DNA): TGTGCCATCTCCCAGGGGTTTAGCACTGAAGCTTTCTTT. This chain connects TRBV24-1 to TRBJ1-1; tentative D call: TRBD1 (6 bases). CDR3 length: 13 amino acids. Germline V gives CDR1 KGHDR, CDR2 SFDVKD. V shed 11 bases and J shed 4 bases, with 16 bases lying between them.

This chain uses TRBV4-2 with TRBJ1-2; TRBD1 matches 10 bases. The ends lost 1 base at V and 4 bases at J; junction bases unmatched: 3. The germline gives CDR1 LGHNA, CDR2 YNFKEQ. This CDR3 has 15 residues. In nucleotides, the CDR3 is TGTGCCAGCAGCCAAGGACAGGGGGCCGGCTATGGCTACACCTTC. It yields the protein CASSQGQGAGYGYTF.

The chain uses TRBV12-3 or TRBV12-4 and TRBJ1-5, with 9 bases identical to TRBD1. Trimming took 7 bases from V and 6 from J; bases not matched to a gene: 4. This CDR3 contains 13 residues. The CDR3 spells CASTDRGSQPQHF. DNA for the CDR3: TGTGCCAGCACTGACAGGGGGAGTCAGCCCCAGCATTTT.

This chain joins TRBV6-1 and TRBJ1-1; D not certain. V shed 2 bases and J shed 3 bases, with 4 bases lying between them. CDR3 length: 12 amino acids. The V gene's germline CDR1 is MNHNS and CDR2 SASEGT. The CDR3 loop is CASSETDTEAFF. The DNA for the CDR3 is TGTGCCAGCAGTGAAACCGACACTGAAGCTTTCTTT.

The CDR3 protein is CASSKEMGQGGTFNYGYTF. The DNA of the CDR3 is TGTGCCAGCAGCAAAGAAATGGGACAGGGAGGAACTTTCAACTATGGCTACACCTTC. The chain couples TRBV21-1 to TRBJ1-2; the table's D call of TRBD1 was not tested on the DNA. TRBV21-1 is flagged as a pseudogene. The CDR3 runs 19 residues.

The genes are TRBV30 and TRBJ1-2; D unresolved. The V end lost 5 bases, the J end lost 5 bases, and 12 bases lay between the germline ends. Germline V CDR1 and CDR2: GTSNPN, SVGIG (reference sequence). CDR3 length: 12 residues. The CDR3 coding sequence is TGTGCCTGGGCCAGACGGACGTATGGCTACACCTTC. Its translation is CAWARRTYGYTF.

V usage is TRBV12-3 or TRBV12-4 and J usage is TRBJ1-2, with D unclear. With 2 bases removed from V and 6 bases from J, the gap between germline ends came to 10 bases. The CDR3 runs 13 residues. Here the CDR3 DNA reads TGTGCCAGCAGTTTACGAGACCTGGATGGCTACACCTTC. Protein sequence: CASSLRDLDGYTF.

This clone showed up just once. The CDR3 loop reads CASSGAPGQGNTIYF. CDR3 coding DNA: TGTGCCAGCAGCGGGGCCCCGGGACAGGGAAACACCATATATTTT. The chain carries TRBV9 and TRBJ1-3; 7 bases line up with TRBD1. The CDR3 sequence is 15 residues long. Losses at the gene ends were 3 bases for V and 4 bases for J; bases not matched to a gene: 7. CDR1 is SGDLS and CDR2 is YYNGEE in the germline V gene.

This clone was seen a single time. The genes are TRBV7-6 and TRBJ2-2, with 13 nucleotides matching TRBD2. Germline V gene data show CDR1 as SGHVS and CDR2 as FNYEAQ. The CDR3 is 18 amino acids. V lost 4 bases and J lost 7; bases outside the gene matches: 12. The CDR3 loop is CASSSTPTSGGAHGELFF. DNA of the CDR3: TGTGCCAGCAGCTCCACCCCCACTAGCGGGGGGGCCCACGGGGAGCTGTTTTTT.

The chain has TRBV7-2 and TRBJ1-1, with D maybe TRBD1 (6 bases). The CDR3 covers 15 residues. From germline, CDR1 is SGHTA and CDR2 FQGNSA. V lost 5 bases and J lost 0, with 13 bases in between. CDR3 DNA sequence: TGTGCCAGCAGCGCAAAGGGACAAGTGAACACTGAAGCTTTCTTT. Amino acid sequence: CASSAKGQVNTEAFF.

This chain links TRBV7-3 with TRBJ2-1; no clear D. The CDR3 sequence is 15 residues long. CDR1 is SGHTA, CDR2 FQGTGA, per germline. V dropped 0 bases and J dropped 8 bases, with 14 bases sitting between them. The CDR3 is CASSLTNLGMDEQFF. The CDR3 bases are TGTGCCAGCAGCTTAACGAACTTAGGTATGGATGAGCAGTTCTTC.

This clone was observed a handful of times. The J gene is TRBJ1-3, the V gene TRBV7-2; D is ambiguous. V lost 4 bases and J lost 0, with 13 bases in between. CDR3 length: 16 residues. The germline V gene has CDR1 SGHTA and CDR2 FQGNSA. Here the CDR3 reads CASSYQAGSSGNTIYF. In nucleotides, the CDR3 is TGTGCCAGCAGCTACCAGGCGGGTAGCTCTGGAAACACCATATATTTT. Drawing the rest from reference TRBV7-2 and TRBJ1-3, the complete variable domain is GAGVSQSPSNKVTEKGKDVELRCDPISGHTALYWYRQSLGQGLEFLIYFQGNSAPDKSGLPSDRFSAERTGGSVSTLTIQRTQQEDSAVYLCASSYQAGSSGNTIYFGEGSWLTVV.

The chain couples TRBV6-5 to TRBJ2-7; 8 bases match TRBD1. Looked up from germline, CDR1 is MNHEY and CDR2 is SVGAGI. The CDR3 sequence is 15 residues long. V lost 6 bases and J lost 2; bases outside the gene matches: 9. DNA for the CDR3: TGTGCCAGCAGCCCCGGGACAGGCTACCCCTACGAGCAGTACTTC. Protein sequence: CASSPGTGYPYEQYF.

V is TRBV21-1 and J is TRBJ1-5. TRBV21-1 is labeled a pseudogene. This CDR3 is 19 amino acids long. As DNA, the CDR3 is TGTGCCAGCAGCACTGGACCGGGACTCTTAGATTGGGGCAATCAGCCCCAGCATTTT. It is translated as CASSTGPGLLDWGNQPQHF.

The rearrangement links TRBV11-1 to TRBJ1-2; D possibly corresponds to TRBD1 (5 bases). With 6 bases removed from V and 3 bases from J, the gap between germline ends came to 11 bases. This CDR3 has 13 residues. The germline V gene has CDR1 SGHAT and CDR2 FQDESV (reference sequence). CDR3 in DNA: TGTGCCAGCAGTAGCGGGGGGGACTATGGCTACACCTTC. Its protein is CASSSGGDYGYTF. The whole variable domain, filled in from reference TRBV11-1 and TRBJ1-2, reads EAEVAQSPRYKITEKSQAVAFWCDPISGHATLYWYRQILGQGPELLVQFQDESVVDDSQLPKDRFSAERLKGVDSTLKIQPAELGDSAMYLCASSSGGDYGYTFGSGTRLTVV.

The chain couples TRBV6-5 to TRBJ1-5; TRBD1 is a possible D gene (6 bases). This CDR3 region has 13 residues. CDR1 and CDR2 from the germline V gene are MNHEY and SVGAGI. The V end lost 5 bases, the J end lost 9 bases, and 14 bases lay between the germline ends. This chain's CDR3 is CASSRGNGRPQHF. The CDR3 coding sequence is TGTGCCAGCAGTAGGGGGAATGGTCGGCCCCAGCATTTT.